This TCR beta chain stems from a study of identical twins. This clonotype occurred a few times. TCRdb re-called the 5' RACE reads through MiXCR, storing one row per CDR3 protein. Here the sample spans about 520,000 distinct CDR3 sequences, 20% to 25% being singletons. CDR1 DFQATT and CDR2 SNEGSKA come from the germline V gene (reference sequence). The CDR3 loop spans 15 amino acids. V lost 2 bases and J lost 3; bases outside the gene matches: 6. These same data were also listed under a study on T cells expressing NK-cell markers. Turning to that study: Evidence did not settle whether expanded NKG2C+ T cell clones targeted HCMV.

The J gene is TRBJ2-3, the V gene TRBV20-1; TRBD2 matches 9 bases. The sample consisted of CD4+ T cells sorted from blood. The source is a woman between 18 and 29 years old in good health. The CDR3 is CSARWAGGPTDTQYF. CDR3 nucleotides: TGCAGTGCTAGATGGGCGGGAGGGCCTACAGATACGCAGTATTTT.